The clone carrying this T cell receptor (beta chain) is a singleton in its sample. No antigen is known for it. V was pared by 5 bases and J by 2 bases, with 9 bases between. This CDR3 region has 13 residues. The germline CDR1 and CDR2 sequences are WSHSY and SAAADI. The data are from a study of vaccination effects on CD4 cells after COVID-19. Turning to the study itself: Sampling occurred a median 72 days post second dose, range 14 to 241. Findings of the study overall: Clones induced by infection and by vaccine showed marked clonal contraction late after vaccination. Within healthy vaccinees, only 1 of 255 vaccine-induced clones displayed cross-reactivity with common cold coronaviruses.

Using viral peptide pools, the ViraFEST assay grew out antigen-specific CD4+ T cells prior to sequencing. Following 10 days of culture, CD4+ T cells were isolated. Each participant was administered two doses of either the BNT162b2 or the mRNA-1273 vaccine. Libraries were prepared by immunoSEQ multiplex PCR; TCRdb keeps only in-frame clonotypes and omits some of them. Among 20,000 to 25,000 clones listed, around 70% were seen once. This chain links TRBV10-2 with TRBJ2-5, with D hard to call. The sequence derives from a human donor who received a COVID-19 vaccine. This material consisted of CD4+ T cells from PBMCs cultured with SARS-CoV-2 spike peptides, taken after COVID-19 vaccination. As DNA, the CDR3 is TGCGCCAGCAGTACTGAAATACAAGAGACCCAGTACTTC. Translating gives CASSTEIQETQYF.